This entry lists 10 T cell receptor beta chains sequenced from one sample in a study of early T cells in non-severe SARS-CoV-2 infection. TCRdb processed the 5' RACE reads anew with MiXCR; each CDR3 protein has one entry. In the table there are roughly 58,000 distinct CDR3 sequences, approximately 13% of which are singletons. Sequencing was performed on whole blood. These receptors all stem from an adult who was a healthcare worker with PCR-confirmed SARS-CoV-2 infection or an uninfected control (not recorded which).

This clonotype appeared a few times. The chain couples TRBV10-3 to TRBJ2-7; D uncertain. V lost 2 bases and J lost 3, with 5 bases in between. Germline V gives CDR1 ENHRY, CDR2 SYGVKD. The CDR3 loop spans 12 amino acids. Written as DNA, the CDR3 is TGTGCCATCAGTGAGCTGGTCTACGAGCAGTACTTC. Translation gives CAISELVYEQYF.

This clonotype has at least ten counts. The CDR3 protein is CASSAAGKTEAFF. DNA for the CDR3: TGCGCCAGCAGTGCCGCAGGGAAAACTGAAGCTTTCTTT. This rearrangement joins TRBV10-1 to TRBJ1-1, with D perhaps TRBD1 (5 bases). Trimming took 4 bases from V and 5 from J, leaving 11 bases between them. Germline lookup yields CDR1 WNHNN and CDR2 SYGVQD (reference sequence). CDR3 length equals 13 residues.

The chain has TRBV5-5 and TRBJ1-1; D is unresolved. The V end was cut by 3 bases, the J end by 0 bases, with 6 bases between. The CDR3 runs 13 residues. Germline values: CDR1 SGHKS, CDR2 YYEKEE (reference sequence). CDR3 nucleotides: TGTGCCAGCAGCTCCCCGGTGAACACTGAAGCTTTCTTT. Its translation: CASSSPVNTEAFF.

This chain links TRBV7-9 with TRBJ2-7; TRBD1 might be the D (6 bases). This CDR3 is built from 15 residues. With 1 base removed from V and 3 bases from J, the gap between germline ends came to 13 bases. Looked up from germline, CDR1 is SEHNR and CDR2 is FQNEAQ (reference sequence). CDR3 DNA: TGTGCCAGCAGCTTAGTGGACAGCGGAATCTACGAGCAGTACTTC. Its translation is CASSLVDSGIYEQYF.

The chain carries TRBV29-1 and TRBJ2-3; 8 nucleotides match TRBD2. The CDR3 covers 12 residues. The V and J ends lost 6 bases and 2 bases, in that order; junction bases with no gene match: 1. Per germline, CDR1 SQVTM and CDR2 ANQGSEA. This CDR3 reads CSVGGATDTQYF. Written as DNA, the CDR3 is TGCAGCGTCGGGGGGGCCACAGATACGCAGTATTTT.

This clonotype was seen many times. The CDR3 sequence: CATSREAGRELFF. DNA of the CDR3: TGTGCCACCAGCAGAGAAGCGGGGAGGGAGCTGTTTTTT. The chain is built from TRBV15 and TRBJ2-2; TRBD2 matches 7 bases. Germline V gene sequence: CDR1 LNHNV, CDR2 YYDKDF (reference sequence). Germline trimming cut 0 bases from V and 9 bases from J; bases unmatched to any gene: 1. The CDR3 totals 13 residues.

At least ten counts were recorded for this clonotype. Here the CDR3 DNA reads TGTGCCAGCAGGGGACAGGGGTCCTACAATGAGCAGTTCTTC. Its protein is CASRGQGSYNEQFF. The genes are TRBV12-3 or TRBV12-4 and TRBJ2-1; 10 nucleotides line up with TRBD1. Trimming removed 6 bases from V and 1 base from J; junction bases left unmatched: 0. CDR3 length equals 14 residues.

The chain uses TRBV11-2 and TRBJ2-5, with TRBD2 matching over 13 bases. Trimming cost V 1 base and J 7 bases; bases outside gene matches: 6. The CDR3 has 16 residues. CDR1 and CDR2 from the germline V gene are SGHAT and FQNNGV. CDR3 nucleotide sequence: TGTGCCAGCAGCTTAGTGACTAGCGGGGGGTCGGGGACCCAGTACTTC. It encodes CASSLVTSGGSGTQYF. The full variable domain, in which reference TRBV11-2 and TRBJ2-5 provide the parts outside the CDR3, is EAGVAQSPRYKIIEKRQSVAFWCNPISGHATLYWYQQILGQGPKLLIQFQNNGVVDDSQLPKDRFSAERLKGVDSTLKIQPAKLEDSAVYLCASSLVTSGGSGTQYFGPGTRLLVL.

This clonotype was seen more than once but under ten times. J is TRBJ2-1 and V is TRBV19; 7 bases are a match to TRBD2. The CDR3 loop spans 19 amino acids. The V gene's germline CDR1 is LNHDA and CDR2 SQIVND (reference sequence). The V gene end was trimmed by 8 bases and the J gene end by 6 bases; junction bases not matched to a gene: 25. CDR3 coding DNA: TGTGCCAGTCGGATCGCAGGTGGATCAGCTGCGGGGGATAGCAATGAGCAGTTCTTC. Its translation: CASRIAGGSAAGDSNEQFF. Complete variable domain (other parts from reference TRBV19 and TRBJ2-1): DGGITQSPKYLFRKEGQNVTLSCEQNLNHDAMYWYRQDPGQGLRLIYYSQIVNDFQKGDIAEGYSVSREKKESFPLTVTSAQKNPTAFYLCASRIAGGSAAGDSNEQFFGPGTRLTVL.

In its sample, this clonotype was seen many times. The V call is TRBV11-2, the J call TRBJ1-1; D possibly corresponds to TRBD1 (5 bases). V lost 0 bases and J lost 0, with 11 bases in between. Germline CDR1 reads SGHAT; CDR2 reads FQNNGV. The CDR3 covers 16 residues. Written as DNA, the CDR3 is TGTGCCAGCAGCTTAGATCCGCCAGGGATGAACACTGAAGCTTTCTTT. Residues: CASSLDPPGMNTEAFF.